This entry lists 5 T cell receptor beta chains sequenced from one sample in a study of T cell responses to AZD1222 COVID-19 vaccine. Method: immunoSEQ multiplex PCR; TCRdb's copy keeps in-frame clones and lacks some. The sample yields about 150,000 clones, roughly nine tenths seen once. The sample was peripheral blood, taken 28 days after the second AZD1222 dose. The receptors come from an adult who received the AZD1222 COVID-19 vaccine.

The chain joins TRBV7-2 to TRBJ1-6; 11 nucleotides align to TRBD1. Germline V gene lookup returns CDR1 SGHTA and CDR2 FQGNSA. CDR3 length: 13 residues. The V and J ends lost 10 bases and 10 bases, in that order; junction bases with no gene match: 6. CDR3 amino acids: CATRGTGGSPLHF. In DNA, the CDR3 is TGTGCCACTCGAGGGACAGGGGGGTCACCCCTCCACTTT.

The gene calls are TRBV5-3 and TRBJ1-1; D ambiguous. TRBV5-3 is treated as an ORF (open reading frame) with a function not yet certain. The V end was cut by 1 base, the J end by 3 bases, with 7 bases between. The CDR3 is made up of 13 amino acids. CDR3 amino acids: CARSLIKHTEAFF. Here the CDR3 DNA reads TGTGCCAGAAGCTTGATAAAACACACTGAAGCTTTCTTT.

The CDR3 DNA is TGTGCCAGCAGCGTAGGAGCGGGGGCGCGAACTGAAGCTTTCTTT. This gives the protein CASSVGAGARTEAFF. This chain connects TRBV9 to TRBJ1-1, with D possibly matching TRBD1 (6 bases). Trimming pared 0 bases from V and 5 bases from J, leaving 14 bases between. The CDR3 consists of 15 residues. Germline V CDR1 and CDR2: SGDLS, YYNGEE.

V usage is TRBV30 and J usage is TRBJ2-1; possible D gene TRBD1, 8 bases. This CDR3 has 12 amino acids. The germline V gene has CDR1 GTSNPN and CDR2 SVGIG (reference sequence). With 5 bases removed from V and 6 bases from J, the gap between germline ends came to 11 bases. CDR3 amino acids: CAWYRGGNEQFF. CDR3 sequence (DNA): TGTGCCTGGTACAGGGGGGGCAATGAGCAGTTCTTC.

This chain links TRBV7-2 with TRBJ2-1; D may be TRBD2 (5 bases). The CDR3 consists of 15 residues. Per germline, CDR1 SGHTA and CDR2 FQGNSA. Trimming shortened V by 2 bases and J by 0 bases, and 8 bases separated the two germline ends. CDR3 in DNA: TGTGCCAGCAGCTTAACGGGAAGCTCCTACAATGAGCAGTTCTTC. This codes for CASSLTGSSYNEQFF.